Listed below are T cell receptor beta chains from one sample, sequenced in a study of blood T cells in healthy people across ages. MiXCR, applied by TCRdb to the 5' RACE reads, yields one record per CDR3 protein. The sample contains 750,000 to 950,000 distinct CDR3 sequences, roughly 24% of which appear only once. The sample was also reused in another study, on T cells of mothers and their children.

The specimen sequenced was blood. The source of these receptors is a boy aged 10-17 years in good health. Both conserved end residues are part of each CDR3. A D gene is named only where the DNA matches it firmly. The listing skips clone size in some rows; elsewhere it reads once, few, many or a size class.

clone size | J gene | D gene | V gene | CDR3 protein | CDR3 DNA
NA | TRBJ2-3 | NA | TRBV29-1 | CSVEDSGQNTDTQYF | TGCAGCGTTGAAGATTCTGGACAGAACACAGATACACAGTATTTT
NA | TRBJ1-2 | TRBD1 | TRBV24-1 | CATSEGQGRGYTF | TGTGCCACCAGTGAAGGACAGGGAAGAGGCTACACCTTC
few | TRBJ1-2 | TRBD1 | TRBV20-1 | CSARGDRGSPGYTF | TGCAGTGCTAGGGGGGACAGGGGATCTCCTGGCTACACCTTC
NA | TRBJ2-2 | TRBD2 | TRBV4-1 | CASSLGRGTAGELFF | TGCGCCAGCAGTCTAGGGCGGGGGACCGCCGGGGAGCTGTTTTTT
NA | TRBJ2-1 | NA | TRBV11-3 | CAGSLYGGTEQFF | TGTGCCGGCAGCTTATACGGGGGGACAGAGCAGTTCTTC
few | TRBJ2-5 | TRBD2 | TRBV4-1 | CASSQPTSGSQETQYF | TGCGCCAGCAGCCAACCCACTAGCGGCTCCCAAGAGACCCAGTACTTC
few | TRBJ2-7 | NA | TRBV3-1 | CASSPTWGSSYEQYF | TGTGCCAGCAGCCCCACATGGGGCAGCTCCTACGAGCAGTACTTC
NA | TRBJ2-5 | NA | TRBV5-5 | CASSLRPGETQYF | TGTGCCAGCAGCTTGCGGCCGGGGGAGACCCAGTACTTC
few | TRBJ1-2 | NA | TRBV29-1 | CSVEDRDAMSYVF | TGCAGCGTTGAAGATCGGGACGCGATGAGTTACGTGTTC
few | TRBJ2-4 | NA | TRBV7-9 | CASNPGQGGYIQYF | TGTGCCAGCAACCCTGGACAGGGAGGGTACATTCAGTACTTC
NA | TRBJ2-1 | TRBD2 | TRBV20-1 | CSASGPGLAGSIF | TGCAGTGCCTCCGGACCGGGACTAGCGGGGAGTATCTTC
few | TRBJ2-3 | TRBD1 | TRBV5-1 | CASSLLPTGGTDTQYF | TGCGCCAGCAGCTTGCTACCGACAGGGGGCACAGATACGCAGTATTTT
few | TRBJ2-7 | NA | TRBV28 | CASSFSTETYEQYF | TGTGCCAGCAGTTTTTCGACAGAAACCTACGAGCAGTACTTC
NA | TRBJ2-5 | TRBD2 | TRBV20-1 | CSAPSAGGQETQYF | TGCAGTGCTCCTTCCGCGGGGGGCCAAGAGACCCAGTACTTC
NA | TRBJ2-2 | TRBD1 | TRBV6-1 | CASSRSDRGHPSNTGELFF | TGTGCCAGCAGCCGTTCCGACAGGGGACACCCTTCGAACACCGGGGAGCTGTTTTTT
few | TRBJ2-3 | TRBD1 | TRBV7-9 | CASSLGTGETDTQYF | TGTGCCAGCAGTTTAGGGACAGGGGAAACAGATACGCAGTATTTT
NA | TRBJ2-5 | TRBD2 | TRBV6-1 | CASSTGTSGGAGQETQYF | TGTGCCAGCAGTACCGGAACTAGCGGGGGGGCAGGGCAAGAGACCCAGTACTTC
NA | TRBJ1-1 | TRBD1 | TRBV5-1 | CASRSHRQGPNTEAFF | TGCGCCAGCCGATCCCATAGACAGGGCCCGAACACTGAAGCTTTCTTT
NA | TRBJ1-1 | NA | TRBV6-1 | CASSVVGWNTEAFF | TGTGCCAGCAGTGTCGTAGGATGGAACACTGAAGCTTTCTTT
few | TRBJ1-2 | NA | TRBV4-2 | CASSQGEGGYTF | TGTGCCAGCAGCCAAGGGGAAGGTGGCTACACCTTC
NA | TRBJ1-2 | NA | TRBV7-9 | CASVRRGADYGYTF | TGTGCCAGCGTCCGGAGGGGCGCCGACTATGGCTACACCTTC